A selection of T cell receptor beta chains follows, all from one sample in a study of blood T cell repertoires in COVID-19. TCRdb keeps only in-frame clones here, not all; method: immunoSEQ multiplex PCR. Here the sample spans 150,000 or so clones, 80% to 90% being singletons. Sequenced: peripheral blood. The receptors were sampled from a man younger than 35 with COVID-19, enrolled during active disease. Each CDR3 is given with its conserved first and last residue. A D gene is named only where the DNA matches it firmly. The size field is filled for only some rows; it gives once, few, many or a size class.

>NA|TRBV9|TRBJ2-3|NA
CASSVDARQSTDTQYF
TGTGCCAGCAGCGTAGACGCCCGACAGAGCACAGATACGCAGTATTTT
>NA|TRBV19|TRBJ2-3|TRBD2
CATSWSGRATDTQYF
TGTGCCACCAGTTGGAGCGGGAGGGCCACAGATACGCAGTATTTT
>NA|TRBV5-1|TRBJ2-2|TRBD2
CASSLGLAGGAGELFF
TGCGCCAGCAGCTTGGGACTAGCGGGAGGAGCTGGGGAGCTGTTTTTT
>NA|TRBV25-1|TRBJ2-5|TRBD2
CASSASWGGQETQYF
TGTGCCAGCAGTGCCTCCTGGGGGGGCCAAGAGACCCAGTACTTC
>once|TRBV4-3|TRBJ2-7|TRBD2
CASSQDLSGRGYEQYF
TGCGCCAGCAGCCAAGATCTGAGCGGGAGGGGGTACGAGCAGTACTTC
>NA|TRBV10-3|TRBJ2-6|NA
CAISVDLSGANVLTF
TGTGCCATCAGTGTAGATCTTTCTGGGGCCAACGTCCTGACTTTC
>few|TRBV27|TRBJ2-2|NA
CASSLSRRGGELFF
TGTGCCAGCAGTTTATCCCGAAGGGGCGGGGAGCTGTTTTTT
>NA|TRBV10-3|TRBJ2-6|TRBD2
CAPAGLAGAAGANVLTF
TGTGCCCCGGCGGGGCTAGCGGGAGCCGCTGGGGCCAACGTCCTGACTTTC
>NA|TRBV28|TRBJ2-2|NA
CASSLRGTNTGELFF
TGTGCCAGCAGTTTGCGGGGCACGAACACCGGGGAGCTGTTTTTT
>NA|TRBV29-1|TRBJ2-2|NA
CSVAGTPDGTGELFF
TGCAGCGTCGCCGGGACACCCGATGGCACCGGGGAGCTGTTTTTT
>NA|TRBV11-2|TRBJ2-1|TRBD1
CASSYRDRVFDEQFF
TGTGCCAGCAGCTACCGGGACAGGGTATTCGATGAGCAGTTCTTC
>NA|TRBV30|TRBJ2-1|TRBD2
CAWRGGRETQQFF
TGTGCCTGGAGGGGCGGGAGGGAGACTCAGCAGTTCTTC
>NA|TRBV6-5|TRBJ2-7|NA
CASSSTVNEQYF
TGTGCCAGCAGCTCAACAGTGAACGAGCAGTACTTC